Sequencing of this T cell receptor beta chain was carried out in a study of CD8 T cells in ankylosing spondylitis. This clonotype turned up a few times. Its target is unknown. The V end lost 7 bases, the J end lost 9 bases, and 16 bases lay between the germline ends. Germline CDR1 SQVTM, CDR2 ANQGSEA. The CDR3 extends over 12 amino acids. Quantitative molecular-barcoded 5'-RACE generated the TCR beta libraries. TCRdb recomputed calls from the 5' RACE reads with MiXCR, one row per CDR3 protein. There are a few hundred thousand distinct CDR3 sequences in the sample; approximately 20% occur only once, and about a sixth lies in the top ten. Whole-study findings and limits: Those disease-linked clones were CD8+; they were also relatively rare in peripheral blood. From matched ankylosing spondylitis synovial fluid, disease-linked clones were reportedly recovered at significantly enriched levels. Blood of patients with ankylosing spondylitis appeared to be characterized by a TCR beta motif of several highly homologous variants. Certain motif variants had earlier been reported in reactive arthritis synovial fluid and blood.

The clonotype was recovered from a male donor with ankylosing spondylitis. The sequenced sample consisted of blood, either unsorted or a sorted T cell fraction (not recorded which). The V and J genes are TRBV29-1 and TRBJ2-1; D uncertain. The DNA of the CDR3 is TGCAGCGCCGTCGTGACCTCCGGTGAGCAGTTCTTC. Its protein is CSAVVTSGEQFF.